This T cell receptor (beta chain) was retrieved from a study of T-cell reconstitution after alpha-beta-depleted transplantation in children. V trimming: 4 bases; J trimming: 2 bases; junction bases outside the gene matches: 2. The germline V gene encodes CDR1 LGHNA and CDR2 YSLEER. This CDR3 contains 13 residues. For TCRbeta, the library was prepared with unique molecular identifiers. TCRdb re-called the PCR reads through MiXCR, storing one row per CDR3 protein. This repertoire shows hundreds of thousands of distinct CDR3 sequences, 13% found once; its top ten account for roughly 4.3%. This clonotype appeared a few times.

The chain has TRBV4-3 and TRBJ2-7, with 7 bases aligning to TRBD1. The receptor was isolated from a human donor who donated a stem cell graft to a child with Fanconi anemia. Here the sequenced sample was PBMCs, taken from the stem cell graft. The CDR3 nucleotides read TGCGCCAGCAGCCCAGGACAGGCCTACGAGCAGTACTTC. It yields the protein CASSPGQAYEQYF.